This T cell receptor (beta chain) is drawn from a study of blood T cells in healthy people across ages. Germline V CDR1 and CDR2: SQVTM, ANQGSEA. The CDR3 extends over 12 amino acids. The V and J ends lost 6 bases and 7 bases, in that order; junction bases with no gene match: 5. This clonotype was picked up many times. A second PCR, run for roughly 7 to 12 cycles, used a sample-barcoded 5' primer plus a J-beta primer mix. One entry per CDR3 protein, called by TCRdb with MiXCR from the 5' RACE reads. Found here are around 870,000 distinct CDR3 sequences, around 30% of them singletons; the top ten hold around a sixth.

This sequence was found in a woman of 80 years or more in good health. The sequenced sample was blood. V gene TRBV29-1 combines with J gene TRBJ2-7, with 11 bases lining up with TRBD2. Here the CDR3 reads CSVRLAGKEQYF. The DNA for the CDR3 is TGCAGCGTAAGACTAGCGGGGAAGGAGCAGTACTTC.